Each of the 14 T cell receptor beta chains below was sequenced from the same sample in a study of T-cell reconstitution after alpha-beta-depleted transplantation in children (dated by TCRdb to 2016 to 2017). Libraries were made using PCR. Sequencing used an Illumina HiSeq 2500. TCR libraries were prepared with molecular barcoding, using unique molecular identifiers to normalize TCRbeta repertoire quantification. TCRdb trimmed the raw reads at Q25, called clones with MiXCR and kept productive beta chains. Every distinct CDR3 protein forms one entry, paired with its most common genes and DNA. The sample has roughly 500,000 distinct CDR3 sequences on record, 32% of them singletons. Around 2.4% of the sample rests with the top ten. The sequenced sample was PBMCs from the stem cell graft donor, obtained from the stem cell graft. The receptor set was obtained from a human donor who donated a stem cell graft to a child with aplastic anemia.

The chain joins TRBV12-3 or TRBV12-4 to TRBJ2-1; D is possibly TRBD1 or TRBD2 (7 bases each). The CDR3 has 18 amino acids. V was trimmed by 5 bases and J by 4 bases, leaving 24 bases between them. This chain's CDR3 is CASSQTLGGQGGYNEQFF. In DNA form, the CDR3 reads TGTGCCAGCAGTCAAACCCTCGGCGGCCAGGGGGGGTACAATGAGCAGTTCTTC.

This clonotype was seen a handful of times. This rearrangement joins TRBV19 to TRBJ1-5, with a possible D match to TRBD1 (6 bases). V dropped 9 bases and J dropped 7 bases, with 19 bases sitting between them. From germline, CDR1 is LNHDA and CDR2 SQIVND (reference sequence). The CDR3 has 14 residues. The CDR3, as DNA: TGTGCCAGCACCGGGACATTCACCTCACAGCCCCAGCATTTT. Residues: CASTGTFTSQPQHF.

This chain's CDR3 is CASSLAGHDPDTEAFF. The CDR3 nucleotides are TGTGCCAGCAGCTTGGCGGGACACGATCCGGACACTGAAGCTTTCTTT. The chain uses TRBV5-6 and TRBJ1-1; a weak D match, TRBD1 (6 bases). V was clipped by 0 bases and J by 3 bases, with 15 bases between them. CDR1 SGHDT and CDR2 YYEEEE come from the germline V gene. This CDR3 is 16 amino acids long.

The V gene is TRBV28, the J gene TRBJ2-7; D possibly uses TRBD1 or TRBD2 (5 bases each). CDR3 length equals 14 residues. Trimming removed 6 bases at V and 4 bases at J, with 16 bases between. Per germline, CDR1 MDHEN and CDR2 SYDVKM. The CDR3 loop reads CASSGARSPYEQYF. The CDR3 region has the DNA TGTGCCAGCAGCGGGGCCAGGAGTCCTTACGAGCAGTACTTC.

Many counts were recorded for this clonotype. This CDR3 reads CATSAGNQPQHF. The DNA of the CDR3 is TGTGCCACCAGCGCAGGGAATCAGCCCCAGCATTTT. This chain joins TRBV15 and TRBJ1-5, with D possibly matching TRBD1 (5 bases). The length of the CDR3 is 12 residues. V was clipped by 5 bases and J by 4 bases, with 6 bases between them. Germline assignment: CDR1 LNHNV and CDR2 YYDKDF (reference sequence). Filled out from reference TRBV15 and TRBJ1-5, the complete variable domain reads DAMVIQNPRYQVTQFGKPVTLSCSQTLNHNVMYWYQQKSSQAPKLLFHYYDKDFNNEADTPDNFQSRRPNTSFCFLDIRSPGLGDTAMYLCATSAGNQPQHFGDGTRLSIL.

This clonotype appeared a few times. This chain connects TRBV12-3 or TRBV12-4 to TRBJ2-7; a possible D gene is TRBD1 (6 bases). The CDR3 is 13 amino acids. V was cut by 5 bases and J by 5 bases, with 13 bases left in between. CDR3 sequence reads: CASSLKQGNEQYF. CDR3 nucleotides: TGTGCCAGCAGTCTGAAGCAGGGGAACGAGCAGTACTTC.

This clonotype was detected only a few times. V gene TRBV6-1 combines with J gene TRBJ2-5, with D perhaps TRBD1 (5 bases). CDR1 and CDR2 from the germline V gene are MNHNS and SASEGT. The CDR3 sequence is 14 residues long. V shed 4 bases and J shed 5 bases, with 14 bases lying between them. The CDR3: CASSGQSRVETQYF. The CDR3 DNA sequence: TGTGCCAGCAGTGGACAGTCTCGGGTGGAGACCCAGTACTTC.

This clonotype appeared a few times. The V gene is TRBV3-1, the J gene TRBJ2-2, with D perhaps TRBD2 (5 bases). Per germline, CDR1 LGHDT and CDR2 YNNKEL (reference sequence). The ends were cut back, 8 bases at V and 2 bases at J, with 12 bases in the middle. The CDR3 totals 14 residues. The CDR3 here is CASRPAANTGELFF. DNA for the CDR3: TGTGCCAGCCGGCCAGCGGCTAACACCGGGGAGCTGTTTTTT.

The V call is TRBV28, the J call TRBJ1-5, with D possibly being TRBD1 (6 bases). The V end lost 4 bases, the J end lost 8 bases, and 18 bases lay between the germline ends. This CDR3 has 15 amino acids. In germline, CDR1 is MDHEN, CDR2 SYDVKM. CDR3 coding DNA: TGTGCCAGCAGTTCCCCATCGCGGGGGCTGGAGCCCCAGCATTTT. This translates into CASSSPSRGLEPQHF.

This chain joins TRBV18 and TRBJ1-4, with D unresolved. CDR1 and CDR2 from the germline V gene are KGHSH and LQKENI. V lost 4 bases and J lost 6, with 9 bases in between. The CDR3 runs 13 residues. CDR3 region: CASSLQSDEKLFF. Written as DNA, the CDR3 is TGTGCCAGCTCACTCCAATCGGATGAAAAACTGTTTTTT.

This chain links TRBV14 with TRBJ1-2, with 9 bases lining up with TRBD1. Germline trimming cut 0 bases from V and 6 bases from J; bases unmatched to any gene: 11. CDR3 size: 17 residues. In germline, CDR1 is SGHDN, CDR2 FVKESK. The CDR3 nucleotides read TGTGCCAGCAGCCAAGACATCTACAGGGGGCCAAAGGATGGCTACACCTTC. It yields the protein CASSQDIYRGPKDGYTF.

The V gene is TRBV18, the J gene TRBJ2-7; 7 nucleotides match TRBD2. The V segment lost 3 bases and the J segment 2 bases; nucleotides outside the gene matches: 1. The CDR3 loop spans 13 amino acids. Germline CDR1 reads KGHSH; CDR2 reads LQKENI. As DNA, the CDR3 is TGTGCCAGCTCACCCGCGGGAGCCTACGAGCAGTACGTC. This translates into CASSPAGAYEQYV.

The chain is built from TRBV5-1 and TRBJ2-1; 9 nucleotides match TRBD2. CDR3 size: 15 residues. With 2 bases clipped from V and 8 bases from J, the junction kept 8 bases outside the gene matches. The germline V gene encodes CDR1 SGHRS and CDR2 YFSETQ. The CDR3 nucleotides are TGCGCCAGCAGCTTCTCCGGGACTAGCAGCGATGAGCAGTTCTTC. Translated: CASSFSGTSSDEQFF.

The chain employs TRBV27 and TRBJ2-1, with D perhaps matching TRBD1 (5 bases). The CDR3 has 13 residues. V lost 4 bases and J lost 7, with 11 bases in between. From germline, CDR1 is MNHEY and CDR2 SMNVEV (reference sequence). DNA for the CDR3: TGTGCCAGCAGTTGGGGCAGCCGAAATGAGCAGTTCTTC. Protein: CASSWGSRNEQFF.